These 8 T cell receptor beta chains originate from one sample sequenced in a study of control samples from healthy donors and cancer patients. The assay was immunoSEQ multiplex PCR, and TCRdb's table has in-frame clones only and misses some. There are 150,000 to 200,000 clones in the sample; around 95% occur only once, and around 8.5% lies in the top ten. Sequenced material: blood. The source of these receptors is a woman aged 40 to 55 in good health.

V is TRBV7-2 and J is TRBJ2-7; tentatively, D is TRBD2 (5 bases). Trimming removed 5 bases at V and 3 bases at J, with 14 bases between. The CDR3 sequence is 14 residues long. Germline V CDR1 and CDR2: SGHTA, FQGNSA. CDR3 in DNA: TGTGCCAGCAGCCCGCAGAGCGACTACTACGAGCAGTACTTC. This gives the protein CASSPQSDYYEQYF.

The sample holds one count of this clone. The chain employs TRBV9 and TRBJ1-3; possibly TRBD1 for D (5 bases). Germline CDR1 and CDR2: SGDLS and YYNGEE. V was clipped by 0 bases and J by 0 bases, with 13 bases between them. The CDR3 covers 17 residues. The CDR3 bases are TGTGCCAGCAGCGTAGCCGGGGCCAGTACCTCTGGAAACACCATATATTTT. Translation gives CASSVAGASTSGNTIYF.

The J gene is TRBJ1-4, the V gene TRBV27, with 8 bases fitting TRBD1. From germline, CDR1 is MNHEY and CDR2 SMNVEV (reference sequence). The CDR3 runs to 14 residues. J was trimmed by 7 bases and V by 0 bases; bases with no gene match: 1. CDR3 in DNA: TGTGCCAGCAGTTTATCCAGGGGGCTTGAAAAACTGTTTTTT. Its translation is CASSLSRGLEKLFF.

V usage is TRBV5-6 and J usage is TRBJ2-1, with 12 bases aligning to TRBD2. Germline V gene data show CDR1 as SGHDT and CDR2 as YYEEEE. Germline trimming cut 0 bases from V and 7 bases from J; bases unmatched to any gene: 5. This CDR3 contains 16 residues. The CDR3 protein is CASSLGLAGVFNEQFF. The CDR3 DNA reads as TGTGCCAGCAGCTTGGGACTAGCGGGAGTCTTTAATGAGCAGTTCTTC.

This chain uses TRBV29-1 with TRBJ2-1; a weak D match, TRBD2 (7 bases). V lost 8 bases and J 0 bases, leaving 17 bases between the germline ends. The CDR3 has 15 amino acids. CDR1 is SQVTM, CDR2 ANQGSEA, per germline. The chain's CDR3 is CSSGGPTSSYNEQFF. DNA for the CDR3: TGCAGCTCCGGGGGGCCAACCAGCTCCTACAATGAGCAGTTCTTC.

The chain is built from TRBV10-3 and TRBJ2-2; D gene uncertain. Germline V gives CDR1 ENHRY, CDR2 SYGVKD. Between the trimmed V and J ends, which lost 4 bases and 5 bases, there was a span of 5 bases. This CDR3 has 12 residues. The CDR3 DNA sequence: TGTGCCATCAGTGTAGGGACCGGGGAGCTGTTTTTT. As protein: CAISVGTGELFF.

This chain connects TRBV6-4 to TRBJ2-1; 14 positions match TRBD2. CDR1 is MRHNA and CDR2 is SNTAGT in the germline V gene. V was clipped by 0 bases and J by 4 bases; unmatched bases: 2. The CDR3 contains 17 residues. CDR3 residues: CASSDSGTSGSYNEQFF. For the CDR3, the DNA is TGTGCCAGCAGTGACTCAGGGACTAGCGGGAGTTACAATGAGCAGTTCTTC.

J is TRBJ1-6 and V is TRBV7-2; D not resolved. The CDR3 sequence is 14 residues long. Germline V gene sequence: CDR1 SGHTA, CDR2 FQGNSA. The V end was cut by 5 bases, the J end by 7 bases, with 12 bases between. The CDR3: CASSPAAVNSPLHF. In nucleotides, the CDR3 is TGTGCCAGCAGCCCCGCTGCAGTAAATTCACCCCTCCACTTT.